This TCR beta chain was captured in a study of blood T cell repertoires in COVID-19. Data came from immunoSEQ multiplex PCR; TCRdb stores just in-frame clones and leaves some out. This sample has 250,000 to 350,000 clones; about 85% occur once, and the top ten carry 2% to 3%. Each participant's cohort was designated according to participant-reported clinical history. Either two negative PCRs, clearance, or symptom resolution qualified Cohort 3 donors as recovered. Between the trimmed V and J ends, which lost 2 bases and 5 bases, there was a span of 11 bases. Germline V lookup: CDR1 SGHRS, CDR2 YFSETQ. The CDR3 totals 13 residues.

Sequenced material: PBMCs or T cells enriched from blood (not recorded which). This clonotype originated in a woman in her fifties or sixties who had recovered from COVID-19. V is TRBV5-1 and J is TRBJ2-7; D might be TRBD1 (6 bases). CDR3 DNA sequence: TGCGCCAGCAGCTTCAACAGGGCAGACGAGCAGTACTTC. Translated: CASSFNRADEQYF.